This T cell receptor beta chain was observed in a study of T cells in Graves' hyperthyroidism and ophthalmopathy. Using RNA transcripts as the source, TCR beta CDR3 regions were amplified. RT-PCR in the first round (using the HTBI primer set) targeted the TCR CDR3. TCRdb processed the multiplex PCR reads anew with MiXCR; each CDR3 protein has one entry. The table has about 740,000 distinct CDR3 sequences, roughly 15% seen once. Whole-study results and caveats: For ophthalmopathy, model prediction preceded onset by a median about 6.4 months.

This clonotype has only a few counts. The target antigen is unknown. The authors obtained PBMCs from 9 to 10 ml of fresh peripheral blood. V was cut by 1 base and J by 2 bases, with 9 bases left in between. The CDR3 is made up of 13 amino acids. Germline V CDR1 and CDR2: DFQATT, SNEGSKA (reference sequence). Sequencing was performed on blood. V is TRBV20-1 and J is TRBJ2-7; no clear D. The source is a woman aged 18 to 35 with Graves' hyperthyroidism. CDR3 coding DNA: TGCAGTGCTAGAGGGCAGTCCCCCTACGAGCAGTACTTC. This codes for CSARGQSPYEQYF.